The next 16 T cell receptor beta chains were all read from a single sample in a study of Tregs in tolerant kidney transplant recipients (dated by TCRdb to the late 2010s). Taken with the paper, the label for time point translates to: 6 months after combined kidney and bone marrow transplant. The transplants used related donors along with nonmyeloablative bone marrow transplantation, and in the human trials mixed chimerism was transient. The library was obtained by the immunoSEQ multiplex PCR assay. The source is immuneACCESS, and TCRdb retained only in-frame sequences with V and J called. Part of the clones is not carried over; for the studies checked, unresolved V genes explain less than half of this, and the remainder is unexplained. Present in this sample are 20,000 to 25,000 clones, roughly 80% of which were seen just once. The ten largest clones take up about a quarter of the sample. This specimen consisted of CD8+ T cells from blood (PBMCs), obtained 6 months after the transplant. The source is a human patient who received a combined kidney and bone marrow transplant. Following a transplant, a fraction of the T cells may be traceable to the graft donor.

The chain recombines TRBV21-1 with TRBJ2-3; TRBD2 was called by the table and not checked on the DNA. TRBV21-1 is given as a pseudogene. The CDR3 is 16 residues long. Here the CDR3 DNA reads TGTGCCAGCAGCAATGTACTGGGGAGAAAGGCGGATACGCAGTATTTT. It yields the protein CASSNVLGRKADTQYF.

The chain recombines TRBV27 with TRBJ2-1; D unresolved. Per the germline V gene, CDR1 is MNHEY and CDR2 is SMNVEV (reference sequence). The ends were cut back, 0 bases at V and 5 bases at J, with 5 bases in the middle. CDR3 length: 13 residues. The CDR3 reads CASSLSADNEQFF. The CDR3 DNA sequence: TGTGCCAGCAGTTTATCTGCGGACAATGAGCAGTTCTTC.

This clone is deemed medium-sized (0.01 to 0.1%). J is TRBJ2-7 and V is TRBV10-2, with D perhaps TRBD1 (6 bases). Germline lookup yields CDR1 WSHSY and CDR2 SAAADI. Trimming took off 8 bases at V and 1 base at J, with 15 bases between the two ends. This CDR3 comprises 14 residues. The CDR3 loop reads CASSTGFISYEQYF. Written as DNA, the CDR3 is TGCGCCAGCTCAACAGGGTTTATATCCTACGAGCAGTACTTC.

Turning to this clone: This same CDR3 is encoded by further DNA sequences in the sample. The chain joins TRBV7-9 to TRBJ1-1; 7 positions match TRBD1. Germline CDR1 and CDR2: SEHNR and FQNEAQ (reference sequence). Trimming at V came to 4 bases and at J to 7 bases, leaving 9 bases not matched to a gene. This CDR3 region has 14 residues. CDR3 DNA: TGTGCCAGCAGCTCCTGGGACAGATCAATTGAAGCTTTCTTT. Amino acids: CASSSWDRSIEAFF.

This clone was counted between two and nine times. This specimen includes other DNA sequences encoding the same CDR3. The chain couples TRBV7-3 to TRBJ2-5, with 15 bases identical to TRBD2. V lost 4 bases to trimming and J lost 2 bases; unmatched junction nucleotides: 2. Germline CDR1 is SGHTA and CDR2 is FQGTGA. The CDR3 consists of 16 residues. The CDR3 region is CASSSGLAGGQETQYF. DNA for the CDR3: TGTGCCAGCAGCTCCGGACTAGCGGGGGGGCAAGAGACCCAGTACTTC. Filled out from reference TRBV7-3 and TRBJ2-5, the complete variable domain reads GAGVSQTPSNKVTEKGKYVELRCDPISGHTALYWYRQSLGQGPEFLIYFQGTGAADDSGLPNDRFFAVRPEGSVSTLKIQRTERGDSAVYLCASSSGLAGGQETQYFGPGTRLLVL.

The V and J genes are TRBV19 and TRBJ2-7; D is unclear. Per germline, CDR1 LNHDA and CDR2 SQIVND (reference sequence). The CDR3 extends over 11 amino acids. Trimming pared 6 bases from V and 4 bases from J, leaving 7 bases between. Here the CDR3 reads CASSPGYEQYF. CDR3 bases: TGTGCCAGTAGCCCCGGTTACGAGCAGTACTTC.

The chain links TRBV19 to TRBJ2-7, with D perhaps matching TRBD2 (5 bases). Germline V CDR1 and CDR2: LNHDA, SQIVND (reference sequence). Trimming removed 3 bases at V and 4 bases at J, with 13 bases between. This CDR3 spans 14 amino acids. CDR3 sequence: CASSMAGRWYEQYF. The CDR3 DNA reads TGTGCCAGTAGTATGGCGGGCAGGTGGTACGAGCAGTACTTC.

J is TRBJ1-3 and V is TRBV4-2; D call uncertain. CDR1 is LGHNA, CDR2 YNFKEQ, per germline. V shed 0 bases and J shed 4 bases, with 10 bases lying between them. The CDR3 is 15 residues long. CDR3 in amino acids: CASSQDSVLGNTIYF. Written as DNA, the CDR3 is TGTGCCAGCAGCCAAGATAGTGTCCTGGGAAACACCATATATTTT.

The chain uses TRBV11-2 and TRBJ1-6; possibly TRBD1 for D (6 bases). Germline V CDR1 and CDR2: SGHAT, FQNNGV. The CDR3 consists of 16 residues. Trimming stripped 8 bases from V and 7 bases from J, with 21 bases between. The CDR3, as DNA: TGTGCCAGCTGCCGGAGGGGGGGTTTGAGAAATTCACCCCTCCACTTT. Amino acids: CASCRRGGLRNSPLHF.

There are a few counts of this clone. This chain uses TRBV4-1 with TRBJ1-2, with 9 bases aligning to TRBD1. The V gene end was trimmed by 8 bases and the J gene end by 8 bases; junction bases not matched to a gene: 12. The CDR3 has 14 residues. Germline V gene sequence: CDR1 MGHRA, CDR2 YSYEKL. The CDR3 spells CASQGQGGIGGYTF. In DNA, the CDR3 is TGCGCCAGCCAGGGACAGGGCGGGATAGGAGGCTACACCTTC.

The chain carries TRBV7-8 and TRBJ2-7, with 8 bases lining up with TRBD1. V lost 5 bases to trimming and J lost 5 bases; unmatched junction nucleotides: 2. The germline CDR1 and CDR2 sequences are SGHVS and FQNEAQ. This CDR3 comprises 12 residues. CDR3 residues: CASSTTGDEQYF. DNA of the CDR3: TGTGCCAGCAGCACGACAGGGGACGAGCAGTACTTC.

The chain links TRBV9 to TRBJ2-3; the D gene is possibly TRBD1 (6 bases). Trimming stripped 0 bases from V and 1 base from J, with 18 bases between. Germline V gene data show CDR1 as SGDLS and CDR2 as YYNGEE. The CDR3 contains 18 residues. CDR3 in amino acids: CASSVETGAPGRTDTQYF. The CDR3 DNA is TGTGCCAGCAGCGTAGAGACAGGAGCCCCGGGGCGCACAGATACGCAGTATTTT.

The chain combines TRBV5-5 with TRBJ1-2, with a tentative D call TRBD1 (5 bases). Germline V CDR1 and CDR2: SGHKS, YYEKEE (reference sequence). Trimming left V 0 bases short and J 6 bases short, with 18 bases between. This CDR3 has 16 residues. CDR3 region: CASSLGVDSRSHGYTF. For the CDR3, the DNA is TGTGCCAGCAGCTTGGGGGTCGACAGCAGGTCGCATGGCTACACCTTC.

This clone is a singleton in its sample. This sample includes further DNA sequences coding for the same CDR3. The chain joins TRBV6-6 to TRBJ1-6, with 8 bases fitting TRBD1. The CDR3 consists of 14 residues. The V and J ends lost 8 bases and 10 bases, in that order; junction bases with no gene match: 10. The germline CDR1 and CDR2 sequences are MNHNY and SVGAGI (reference sequence). DNA of the CDR3: TGTGCCAGCGGAAGGGACAGGAAGGAATCACCCCTCCACTTT. It specifies CASGRDRKESPLHF.

This chain links TRBV5-4 with TRBJ2-3; weak D call: TRBD2 (6 bases). This CDR3 contains 15 residues. Per the germline V gene, CDR1 is SGHNT and CDR2 is YYREEE (reference sequence). Trimming shortened V by 0 bases and J by 0 bases, and 8 bases separated the two germline ends. CDR3 sequence reads: CASSLGGLSTDTQYF. CDR3 nucleotides: TGTGCCAGCAGCTTGGGGGGACTCAGCACAGATACGCAGTATTTT.

The table lists this clone with a count of one. The V and J genes are TRBV6-1 and TRBJ2-5, with 8 bases identical to TRBD2. V trimming: 1 base; J trimming: 4 bases; junction bases outside the gene matches: 11. The germline V gene encodes CDR1 MNHNS and CDR2 SASEGT. This CDR3 is 17 amino acids long. The CDR3 DNA reads TGTGCCAGCAGTGAAGGCCCGCCGGGGGGGATGACAGAGACCCAGTACTTC. As protein: CASSEGPPGGMTETQYF.